The sequence of this TCR beta chain was determined in a study of Ad26.COV2.S vaccination and SARS-CoV-2 variants. The table came from immunoSEQ multiplex PCR; TCRdb's copy has only in-frame clones and leaves some out. The data show hundreds of thousands of clones, around 92% seen once. CDR3 length: 15 amino acids. The junction had 11 bases not matched to a gene; V was cut back by 10 bases and J by 4 bases. Germline V gene sequence: CDR1 LGHDT, CDR2 YNNKEL (reference sequence). Indicated treatment: around 19 received Ad26.COV2.S at low or high dose, single or two shots; roughly five received placebo; per-sample allocation not given. Each sample was drawn 63 days after the first injection (of vaccine or placebo).

The TCR originated in a person between 18 and 60 years old who received the Ad26.COV2.S COVID-19 vaccine or a placebo. Here the sequenced sample was peripheral blood, taken in a trial of Ad26.COV2.S vaccine versus placebo. The chain is built from TRBV3-1 (or the pseudogene TRBV3-2) and TRBJ2-1; 9 bases align to TRBD2. The CDR3 nucleotides are TGTGCCATCCCTATCGAAGCGGGGGGTTACAATGAGCAGTTCTTC. Translated: CAIPIEAGGYNEQFF.